The sequence of this T cell receptor beta chain was determined in a study of T cells in Graves' hyperthyroidism and ophthalmopathy. Germline assignment: CDR1 KGHDR and CDR2 SFDVKD. Between the trimmed V and J ends, which lost 7 bases and 2 bases, there was a span of 12 bases. This CDR3 contains 14 residues. This clonotype has ten or more counts. Regions amplified from RNA transcripts were the TCR beta CDR3 regions. The HTBI primer set served for first-round RT-PCR of the TCR CDR3. TCRdb reprocessed the multiplex PCR reads with MiXCR, giving one entry per CDR3 protein. The table lists roughly 580,000 distinct CDR3 sequences, about 15% of them singletons.

Sequences were obtained from blood. The chain joins TRBV24-1 to TRBJ2-3; the D is unclear. The sequence came from a woman in her thirties with Graves' hyperthyroidism that later progressed to Graves' ophthalmopathy. CDR3 sequence reads: CATSSAGTTDTQYF. DNA for the CDR3: TGTGCCACCAGCAGTGCAGGAACCACAGATACGCAGTATTTT.